This TCR beta chain emerged from a study of T cell changes during pregnancy in multiple sclerosis. Germline CDR1 SGHTS, CDR2 YDEGEE. Between the trimmed V and J ends, which lost 0 bases and 4 bases, there was a span of 13 bases. The CDR3 totals 15 residues. Measured with immunoSEQ multiplex PCR; TCRdb has only the in-frame clones, and not every one. Of 70,000 or so clones in the sample, about nine tenths were seen once. This clonotype originated in a female donor with multiple sclerosis, enrolled in a pregnancy study. The sequences come from CD4+ T cells from peripheral blood mononuclear cells, collected before pregnancy. This rearrangement joins TRBV5-8 to TRBJ1-2; D gene unclear. The CDR3 DNA sequence: TGTGCCAGCAGCTTGGGGCCGGGAGCTCTCTATGGCTACACCTTC. Its protein product is CASSLGPGALYGYTF.